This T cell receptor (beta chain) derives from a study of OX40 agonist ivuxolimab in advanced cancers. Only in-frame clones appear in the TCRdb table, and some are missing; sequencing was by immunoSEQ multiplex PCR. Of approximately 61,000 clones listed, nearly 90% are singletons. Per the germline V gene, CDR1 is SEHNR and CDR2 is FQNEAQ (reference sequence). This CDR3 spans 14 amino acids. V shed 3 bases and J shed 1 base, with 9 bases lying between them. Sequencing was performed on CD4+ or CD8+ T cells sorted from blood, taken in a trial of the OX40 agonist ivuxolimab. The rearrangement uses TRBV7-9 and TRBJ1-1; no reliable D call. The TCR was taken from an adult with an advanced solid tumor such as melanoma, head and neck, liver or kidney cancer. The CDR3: CASSFDNPNTEAFF. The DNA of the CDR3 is TGTGCCAGCAGCTTTGACAACCCGAACACTGAAGCTTTCTTT.